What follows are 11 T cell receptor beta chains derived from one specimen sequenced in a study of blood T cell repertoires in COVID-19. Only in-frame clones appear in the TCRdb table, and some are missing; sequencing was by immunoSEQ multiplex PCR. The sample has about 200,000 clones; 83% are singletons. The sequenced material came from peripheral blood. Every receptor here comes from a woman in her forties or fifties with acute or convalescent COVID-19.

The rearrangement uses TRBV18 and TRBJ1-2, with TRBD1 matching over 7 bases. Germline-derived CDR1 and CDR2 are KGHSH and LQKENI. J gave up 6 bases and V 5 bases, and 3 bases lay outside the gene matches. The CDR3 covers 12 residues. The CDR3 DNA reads TGTGCCAGCTCAGTACAGGGGAATGGCTACACCTTC. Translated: CASSVQGNGYTF. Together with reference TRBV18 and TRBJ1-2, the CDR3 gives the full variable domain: NAGVMQNPRHLVRRRGQEARLRCSPMKGHSHVYWYRQLPEEGLKFMVYLQKENIIDESGMPKERFSAEFPKEGPSILRIQQVVRGDSAAYFCASSVQGNGYTFGSGTRLTVV.

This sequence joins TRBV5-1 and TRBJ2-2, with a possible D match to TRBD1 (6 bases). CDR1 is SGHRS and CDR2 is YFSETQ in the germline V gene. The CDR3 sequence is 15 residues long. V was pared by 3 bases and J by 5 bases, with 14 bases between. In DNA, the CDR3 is TGCGCCAGCAGCTCACAGGGTATACGAACCGGGGAGCTGTTTTTT. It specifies CASSSQGIRTGELFF. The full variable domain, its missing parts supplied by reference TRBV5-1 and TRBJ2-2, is KAGVTQTPRYLIKTRGQQVTLSCSPISGHRSVSWYQQTPGQGLQFLFEYFSETQRNKGNFPGRFSGRQFSNSRSEMNVSTLELGDSALYLCASSSQGIRTGELFFGEGSRLTVL.

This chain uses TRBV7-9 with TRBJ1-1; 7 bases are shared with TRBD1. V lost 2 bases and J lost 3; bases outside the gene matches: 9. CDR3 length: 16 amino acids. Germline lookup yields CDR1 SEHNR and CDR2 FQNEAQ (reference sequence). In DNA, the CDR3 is TGTGCCAGCAGCTTATCTGCGACAGGGTTGCACACTGAAGCTTTCTTT. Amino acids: CASSLSATGLHTEAFF.

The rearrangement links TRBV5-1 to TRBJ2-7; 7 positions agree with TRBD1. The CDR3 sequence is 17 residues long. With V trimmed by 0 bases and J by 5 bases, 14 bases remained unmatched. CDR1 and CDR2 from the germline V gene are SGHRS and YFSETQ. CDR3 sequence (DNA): TGCGCCAGCAGCTTGGACAGGGGCTTAGTCACGGTGGACGAGCAGTACTTC. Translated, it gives CASSLDRGLVTVDEQYF.

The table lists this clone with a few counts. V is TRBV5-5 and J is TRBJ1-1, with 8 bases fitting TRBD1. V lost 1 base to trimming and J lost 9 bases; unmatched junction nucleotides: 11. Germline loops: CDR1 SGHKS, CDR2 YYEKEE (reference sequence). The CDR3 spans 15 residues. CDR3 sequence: CASSLPPYRGWQAFF. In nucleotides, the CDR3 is TGTGCCAGCAGCTTGCCCCCCTACAGGGGGTGGCAAGCTTTCTTT.

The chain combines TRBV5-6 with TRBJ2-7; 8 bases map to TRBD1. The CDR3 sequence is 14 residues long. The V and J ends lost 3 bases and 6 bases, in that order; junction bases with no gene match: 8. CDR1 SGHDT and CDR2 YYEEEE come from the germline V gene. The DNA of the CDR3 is TGTGCCAGCAGCTCTGAGACAGGGGACCTCGAGCAGTACTTC. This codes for CASSSETGDLEQYF.

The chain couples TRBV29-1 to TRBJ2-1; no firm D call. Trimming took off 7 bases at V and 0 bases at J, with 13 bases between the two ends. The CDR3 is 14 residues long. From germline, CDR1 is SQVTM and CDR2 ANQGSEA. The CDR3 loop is CSASLQSSYNEQFF. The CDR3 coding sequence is TGCAGCGCCTCTTTACAGAGCTCCTACAATGAGCAGTTCTTC.

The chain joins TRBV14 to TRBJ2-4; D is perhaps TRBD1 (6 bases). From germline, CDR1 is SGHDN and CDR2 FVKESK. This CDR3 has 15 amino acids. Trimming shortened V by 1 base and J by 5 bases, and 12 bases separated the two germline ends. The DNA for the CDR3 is TGTGCCAGCAGCCAAGTCAGGGGTCCCCAAAACATTCAGTACTTC. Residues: CASSQVRGPQNIQYF.

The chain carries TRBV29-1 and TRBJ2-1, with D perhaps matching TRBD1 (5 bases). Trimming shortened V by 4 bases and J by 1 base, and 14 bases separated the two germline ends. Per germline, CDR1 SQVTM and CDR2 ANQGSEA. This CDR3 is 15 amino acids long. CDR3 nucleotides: TGCAGCGTTGGTGGGTGGGGCTCGTCCTACAATGAGCAGTTCTTC. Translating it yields CSVGGWGSSYNEQFF.

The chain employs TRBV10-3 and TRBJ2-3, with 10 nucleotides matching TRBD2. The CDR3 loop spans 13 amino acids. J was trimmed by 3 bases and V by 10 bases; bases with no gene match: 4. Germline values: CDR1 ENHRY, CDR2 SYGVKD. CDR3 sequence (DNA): TGTGCCAGCCTAGCGGGAGAAACAGATACGCAGTATTTT. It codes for CASLAGETDTQYF.

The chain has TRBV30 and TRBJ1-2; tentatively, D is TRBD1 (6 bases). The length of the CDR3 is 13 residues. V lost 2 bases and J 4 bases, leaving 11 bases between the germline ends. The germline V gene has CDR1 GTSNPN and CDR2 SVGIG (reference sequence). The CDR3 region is CAWSLTGGYGYTF. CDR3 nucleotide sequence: TGTGCCTGGAGTTTGACAGGAGGCTATGGCTACACCTTC. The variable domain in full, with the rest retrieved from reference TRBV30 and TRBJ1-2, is SQTIHQWPATLVQPVGSPLSLECTVEGTSNPNLYWYRQAAGRGLQLLFYSVGIGQISSEVPQNLSASRPQDRQFILSSKKLLLSDSGFYLCAWSLTGGYGYTFGSGTRLTVV.